The sequence of this T cell receptor beta chain was determined in a study of early T cells in non-severe SARS-CoV-2 infection. This clonotype qualifies as medium-sized. TCRdb reprocessed the 5' RACE reads via MiXCR and lists one record per CDR3 protein. The table lists some 44,000 distinct CDR3 sequences, roughly 6.2% of them singletons. Per germline, CDR1 ENHRY and CDR2 SYGVKD. Trimming removed 6 bases from V and 2 bases from J; junction bases left unmatched: 8. The CDR3 consists of 15 residues. The sequence was obtained from an adult who was a healthcare worker with PCR-confirmed SARS-CoV-2 infection or an uninfected control (not recorded which). The source was whole blood, collected at baseline. V and J are TRBV10-3 and TRBJ2-7; 9 bases map to TRBD1. Here the CDR3 DNA reads TGTGCCATCAGCACCGGACAGGGGAGTCCCTACGAGCAGTACTTC. It is translated as CAISTGQGSPYEQYF.